The T cell receptor (beta chain) described here comes from a study of T cell changes during pregnancy in multiple sclerosis. V was clipped by 4 bases and J by 3 bases, with 15 bases between them. Germline V CDR1 and CDR2: KGHSH, LQKENI. The length of the CDR3 is 16 residues. Using immunoSEQ multiplex PCR, the repertoire was profiled, and TCRdb retains in-frame clones only, with some absent. The sample holds 100,000 or so clones, roughly 92% seen once. The chain links TRBV18 to TRBJ2-2, with D maybe TRBD1 (6 bases). This material consisted of peripheral blood, taken in the second trimester of pregnancy. The origin of this receptor is a female donor with multiple sclerosis, enrolled in a pregnancy study. The CDR3 spells CASSRHRAVHTGELFF. The CDR3 nucleotides read TGTGCCAGCTCACGCCACAGGGCGGTACACACCGGGGAGCTGTTTTTT.